The 26 T cell receptor beta chains below all came from one sample that was sequenced in a study of blood T cell repertoires in COVID-19. This table comes from immunoSEQ multiplex PCR, and its TCRdb copy is limited to in-frame clones, with some not included. The sample has some 360,000 clones, roughly nine tenths seen once. The material sequenced was peripheral blood. Source of these receptors: a woman aged 60 to 75 with COVID-19, enrolled during active disease.

The genes are TRBV11-3 and TRBJ2-5; TRBD1 matches 8 bases. The CDR3 has 15 residues. J gave up 4 bases and V 5 bases, and 9 bases lay outside the gene matches. Germline assignment: CDR1 SGHNT and CDR2 YENEEA. CDR3 amino acids: CASSPGQAARETQYF. The DNA for the CDR3 is TGTGCCAGCAGCCCGGGACAGGCGGCCCGAGAGACCCAGTACTTC.

As for this clone: This sample includes further DNA sequences coding for the same CDR3. This chain uses TRBV4-2 with TRBJ1-2, with D uncertain. With 1 base removed from V and 5 bases from J, the gap between germline ends came to 8 bases. The V gene's germline CDR1 is LGHNA and CDR2 YNFKEQ. This CDR3 region has 13 residues. The CDR3 region is CASSQGSGYGYTF. DNA for the CDR3: TGTGCCAGCAGCCAAGGGTCCGGTTATGGCTACACCTTC.

The CDR3 DNA reads as TGCAGTGCTAGTGGCGGGAAGGCTGGGGCCAACGTCCTGACTTTC. Encoded protein: CSASGGKAGANVLTF. V usage is TRBV20-1 and J usage is TRBJ2-6; tentative D call: TRBD2 (6 bases). Between the trimmed V and J ends, which lost 3 bases and 2 bases, there was a span of 11 bases. This CDR3 is 15 amino acids long. Germline V gives CDR1 DFQATT, CDR2 SNEGSKA (reference sequence).

This rearrangement joins TRBV6-4 to TRBJ2-3; TRBD1 aligns across 7 bases. The CDR3 consists of 14 residues. Unmatched junction bases numbered 5, after V lost 4 bases and J lost 4 bases. CDR1 is MRHNA, CDR2 SNTAGT, per germline. CDR3 nucleotide sequence: TGTGCCAGCAGTGCTTGGCAGGGGGCAGATACGCAGTATTTT. Amino acids: CASSAWQGADTQYF.

The chain recombines TRBV19 with TRBJ1-2; D possibly corresponds to TRBD1 (5 bases). V was cut by 0 bases and J by 2 bases, with 10 bases left in between. The CDR3 spans 15 residues. The germline gives CDR1 LNHDA, CDR2 SQIVND (reference sequence). Here the CDR3 reads CASSIEAGPNYGYTF. CDR3 coding DNA: TGTGCCAGTAGTATAGAAGCAGGGCCCAACTATGGCTACACCTTC.

The genes are TRBV5-1 and TRBJ2-5; possible D gene TRBD1, 6 bases. CDR1 and CDR2 (germline): SGHRS, YFSETQ. This CDR3 has 14 residues. Trimming removed 2 bases at V and 5 bases at J, with 13 bases between. The CDR3 region is CASSFEGVRETQYF. The CDR3, as DNA: TGCGCCAGCAGCTTCGAGGGGGTCCGGGAGACCCAGTACTTC. Variable domain in full (rest from reference TRBV5-1 and TRBJ2-5): KAGVTQTPRYLIKTRGQQVTLSCSPISGHRSVSWYQQTPGQGLQFLFEYFSETQRNKGNFPGRFSGRQFSNSRSEMNVSTLELGDSALYLCASSFEGVRETQYFGPGTRLLVL.

The gene calls are TRBV7-3 and TRBJ2-1; D possibly corresponds to TRBD2 (6 bases). CDR3 length: 15 residues. The germline gives CDR1 SGHTA, CDR2 FQGTGA. The ends were cut back, 0 bases at V and 4 bases at J, with 10 bases in the middle. CDR3 in DNA: TGTGCCAGCAGCTTAACCGGGGGTCCGTACAATGAGCAGTTCTTC. It yields the protein CASSLTGGPYNEQFF.

The V and J genes are TRBV5-5 and TRBJ2-5, with a tentative D call TRBD2 (6 bases). Germline values: CDR1 SGHKS, CDR2 YYEKEE (reference sequence). With 4 bases removed from V and 1 base from J, the gap between germline ends came to 8 bases. The CDR3 extends over 13 amino acids. The CDR3 sequence is CASSRGTQETQYF. The CDR3, as DNA: TGTGCCAGCAGCCGCGGGACCCAAGAGACCCAGTACTTC.

A single count supports this clone. This chain links TRBV6-1 with TRBJ1-1, with TRBD1 as a possible D gene (6 bases). Trimming took off 2 bases at V and 2 bases at J, with 12 bases between the two ends. The CDR3 consists of 15 residues. The germline CDR1 and CDR2 sequences are MNHNS and SASEGT. CDR3 DNA: TGTGCCAGCAGTGAAAAAGGACAGCTTAACACTGAAGCTTTCTTT. As protein: CASSEKGQLNTEAFF.

The rearrangement joins TRBV5-1 to TRBJ1-5; tentatively, D is TRBD1 (6 bases). The CDR3 loop spans 16 amino acids. Trimming stripped 4 bases from V and 1 base from J, with 15 bases between. Germline loops: CDR1 SGHRS, CDR2 YFSETQ. The CDR3 reads CASSPLGAGSNQPQHF. Written as DNA, the CDR3 is TGCGCCAGCAGCCCTTTGGGGGCTGGAAGCAATCAGCCCCAGCATTTT.

This clone was detected once. The rearrangement uses TRBV19 and TRBJ1-2, with D perhaps matching TRBD1 (5 bases). CDR1 LNHDA and CDR2 SQIVND come from the germline V gene (reference sequence). V lost 3 bases and J lost 3, with 8 bases in between. The CDR3 is 13 amino acids. The CDR3 DNA follows: TGTGCCAGTAGTATTGGGGGGGACTATGGCTACACCTTC. Translated: CASSIGGDYGYTF.

V and J are TRBV5-1 and TRBJ2-6, with 9 bases identical to TRBD1. The CDR3 spans 17 residues. Trimming took 4 bases from V and 4 from J; bases not matched to a gene: 9. Germline V gives CDR1 SGHRS, CDR2 YFSETQ. The CDR3 DNA reads TGCGCCAGCAGCATCACCGGGACAGGGACCGGGGCCAACGTCCTGACTTTC. It codes for CASSITGTGTGANVLTF. Together with reference TRBV5-1 and TRBJ2-6, the CDR3 gives the full variable domain: KAGVTQTPRYLIKTRGQQVTLSCSPISGHRSVSWYQQTPGQGLQFLFEYFSETQRNKGNFPGRFSGRQFSNSRSEMNVSTLELGDSALYLCASSITGTGTGANVLTFGAGSRLTVL.

The V call is TRBV2, the J call TRBJ1-6; D call uncertain. V was cut by 0 bases and J by 13 bases, with 19 bases left in between. Germline-derived CDR1 and CDR2 are SNHLY and FYNNEI. The CDR3 runs to 16 residues. CDR3 loop: CASSEALKSDGGPLHF. The CDR3 DNA is TGTGCCAGCAGTGAAGCGCTGAAGTCCGATGGTGGCCCCCTCCACTTT.

The V call is TRBV11-2, the J call TRBJ2-3; the match to TRBD1 covers 7 bases. V dropped 5 bases and J dropped 2; count of bases not matched to a gene: 7. Per germline, CDR1 SGHAT and CDR2 FQNNGV. This CDR3 spans 15 amino acids. CDR3 nucleotide sequence: TGTGCCAGCAGCCAGAACAGGGGAACCACAGATACGCAGTATTTT. Protein: CASSQNRGTTDTQYF.

In its sample, this clone was seen once. The V and J genes are TRBV6-1 and TRBJ1-3; 7 bases are a match to TRBD1. The CDR3 extends over 16 amino acids. With V trimmed by 4 bases and J by 0 bases, 6 bases remained unmatched. Germline V gene sequence: CDR1 MNHNS, CDR2 SASEGT. CDR3 nucleotide sequence: TGTGCCAGCAGTGTCGGGACAGACCCCTCTGGAAACACCATATATTTT. It encodes CASSVGTDPSGNTIYF.

The chain is built from TRBV19 and TRBJ1-5; 7 bases match TRBD1. V lost 5 bases and J lost 7; bases outside the gene matches: 11. The CDR3 is 15 amino acids. Germline-derived CDR1 and CDR2 are LNHDA and SQIVND (reference sequence). The CDR3 loop is CASSSDSRGFQPQHF. CDR3 bases: TGTGCCAGTAGTTCCGATTCCAGGGGGTTCCAGCCCCAGCATTTT.

The genes are TRBV11-2 and TRBJ2-7; 9 bases match TRBD2. Trimming took 5 bases from V and 2 from J; bases not matched to a gene: 4. Germline loops: CDR1 SGHAT, CDR2 FQNNGV. The CDR3 extends over 14 amino acids. CDR3 nucleotides: TGTGCCAGCAGCCCATTAGCGGGGGCCTACGAGCAGTACTTC. Its translation is CASSPLAGAYEQYF.

The chain employs TRBV14 and TRBJ2-5; D gene unclear. V was clipped by 3 bases and J by 7 bases, with 6 bases between them. Germline-derived CDR1 and CDR2 are SGHDN and FVKESK. The length of the CDR3 is 11 residues. CDR3 in amino acids: CASSQTGTQYF. The CDR3 region has the DNA TGTGCCAGCAGCCAGACGGGGACCCAGTACTTC.

The chain is built from TRBV11-3 and TRBJ2-3, with a possible D match to TRBD2 (5 bases). V was pared by 7 bases and J by 0 bases, with 8 bases between. Germline V gene data show CDR1 as SGHNT and CDR2 as YENEEA. There are 13 residues in the CDR3. The CDR3 loop is CASKERSTDTQYF. CDR3 nucleotide sequence: TGTGCCAGCAAGGAGCGGAGCACAGATACGCAGTATTTT.

CDR3 in DNA: TGTGCCAGCAGCAAAGAGAAGGACAGGGGTGGGAACACTGAAGCTTTCTTT. As protein: CASSKEKDRGGNTEAFF. The genes are TRBV21-1 and TRBJ1-1; the table's TRBD1 call for D was not verified on the DNA. TRBV21-1 is a listed pseudogene. This CDR3 has 17 residues.

The rearrangement uses TRBV7-9 and TRBJ1-2; TRBD1 matches 8 bases. Looked up from germline, CDR1 is SEHNR and CDR2 is FQNEAQ (reference sequence). CDR3 size: 17 residues. V shed 6 bases, J shed 7 bases, and the junction held 19 bases outside the gene matches. The CDR3 is CASSPALTGDLRFGYTF. The CDR3 nucleotides read TGTGCCAGCAGTCCAGCCCTGACAGGGGACTTAAGGTTTGGCTACACCTTC.

This chain's CDR3 is CASSLTGVENTEAFF. CDR3 DNA: TGTGCCAGCAGCCTCACAGGGGTAGAGAACACTGAAGCTTTCTTT. This sequence joins TRBV4-2 and TRBJ1-1; 7 bases align to TRBD1. This CDR3 region has 15 residues. Germline values: CDR1 LGHNA, CDR2 YNFKEQ. After removal of 4 bases from V and 1 base from J, the junction contained 6 bases not matched to a gene.

The chain employs TRBV7-2 and TRBJ2-5; 9 bases align to TRBD2. V gave up 7 bases and J gave up 4 bases; unmatched junction bases: 7. The CDR3 consists of 14 residues. Germline CDR1 is SGHTA and CDR2 is FQGNSA. Here the CDR3 reads CASIKRAGGETQYF. DNA for the CDR3: TGTGCCAGCATCAAGCGAGCGGGGGGAGAGACCCAGTACTTC. The full variable domain, in which reference TRBV7-2 and TRBJ2-5 provide the parts outside the CDR3, is GAGVSQSPSNKVTEKGKDVELRCDPISGHTALYWYRQSLGQGLEFLIYFQGNSAPDKSGLPSDRFSAERTGGSVSTLTIQRTQQEDSAVYLCASIKRAGGETQYFGPGTRLLVL.

The rearrangement uses TRBV19 and TRBJ1-5; no clear D gene. Germline CDR1 and CDR2: LNHDA and SQIVND (reference sequence). The CDR3 covers 13 residues. Trimming removed 8 bases at V and 5 bases at J, with 13 bases between. This CDR3 is CASGGGQYQPQHF. CDR3 in DNA: TGTGCCAGTGGTGGCGGTCAGTATCAGCCCCAGCATTTT.

The chain uses TRBV5-5 and TRBJ1-5; TRBD1 matches at 11 bases. This CDR3 comprises 16 residues. V trimming: 0 bases; J trimming: 3 bases; junction bases outside the gene matches: 2. Germline assignment: CDR1 SGHKS and CDR2 YYEKEE (reference sequence). CDR3 protein: CASSLAGQGANQPQHF. Written as DNA, the CDR3 is TGTGCCAGCAGCTTGGCCGGACAGGGGGCCAATCAGCCCCAGCATTTT.

The gene calls are TRBV9 and TRBJ2-2; D is possibly TRBD2 (5 bases). CDR1 and CDR2 from the germline V gene are SGDLS and YYNGEE. V gave up 0 bases and J gave up 4 bases, with 10 bases separating them. This CDR3 has 15 residues. CDR3 in amino acids: CASSVGGWGTGELFF. Here the CDR3 DNA reads TGTGCCAGCAGCGTAGGAGGGTGGGGCACCGGGGAGCTGTTTTTT.